One and the same sample provided the 22 T cell receptor beta chains below, sequenced in a study of blood T cells in healthy people across ages. With a J-beta primer mix and a sample-barcoded 5' primer, a second PCR ran roughly 7 to 11 cycles. MiXCR was run by TCRdb on the 5' RACE reads, yielding one entry per CDR3 protein. The table has 1.5 million to 2 million distinct CDR3 sequences, around 50% seen once. The material sequenced was blood. Receptors originate from a woman in her 40s in good health.

The genes are TRBV7-2 and TRBJ2-3; D remains unclear. The CDR3 contains 15 residues. CDR1 is SGHTA and CDR2 is FQGNSA in the germline V gene. Trimming shortened V by 1 base and J by 6 bases, and 14 bases separated the two germline ends. The CDR3 reads CASSLETSGWDTQYF. The CDR3 DNA is TGTGCCAGCAGCTTAGAAACCAGTGGATGGGATACGCAGTATTTT.

The sample holds a few counts of this clonotype. This chain joins TRBV7-9 and TRBJ2-7; the D is unclear. This CDR3 has 13 residues. V was pared by 5 bases and J by 0 bases, with 8 bases between. CDR1 SEHNR and CDR2 FQNEAQ come from the germline V gene (reference sequence). The CDR3: CASSHPSSYEQYF. The CDR3 DNA reads TGTGCCAGCAGCCACCCGAGCTCCTACGAGCAGTACTTC.

The chain carries TRBV6-5 and TRBJ2-3; D is undetermined. In germline, CDR1 is MNHEY, CDR2 SVGAGI. The CDR3 has 15 amino acids. V was shortened by 4 bases and J by 3 bases, with 14 bases between the two germline ends. Written as DNA, the CDR3 is TGTGCCAGCAGTTCCCACGGTAGTTCGACAGATACGCAGTATTTT. Protein: CASSSHGSSTDTQYF.

Of note for this clonotype: The junction shows a germline mismatch at one end, possibly a read error. V is TRBV10-2 and J is TRBJ1-2; D may be TRBD1 (6 bases). The CDR3 length is 13 residues. Germline CDR1 and CDR2: WSHSY and SAAADI. The CDR3 loop reads CATSPGAGVGYTF. The CDR3, as DNA: TGCGCCACCAGTCCCGGGGCAGGGGTAGGCTACACCTTC.

The chain carries TRBV27 and TRBJ1-2, with 7 bases lining up with TRBD1. The ends lost 3 bases at V and 8 bases at J; junction bases unmatched: 12. CDR3 length: 15 amino acids. CDR1 MNHEY and CDR2 SMNVEV come from the germline V gene (reference sequence). In DNA form, the CDR3 reads TGTGCCAGCAGTTTTACAGACAGGGCGACTGGGGGCTACACCTTC. It translates to CASSFTDRATGGYTF.

The J gene is TRBJ2-4, the V gene TRBV7-2; D call uncertain. The germline gives CDR1 SGHTA, CDR2 FQGNSA. Trimming pared 5 bases from V and 13 bases from J, leaving 18 bases between. This CDR3 is built from 13 residues. CDR3 nucleotides: TGTGCCAGCAGCCGGTCGGCGGCCGATGAGCAGTACTTC. Amino acid sequence: CASSRSAADEQYF.

This clonotype was seen a handful of times. CDR3 nucleotide sequence: TGTGCCAGCAGCTTAGATCTTATAAGAAGCGGCACAGATACGCAGTATTTT. It yields the protein CASSLDLIRSGTDTQYF. The chain carries TRBV7-9 and TRBJ2-3; D not certain. Germline CDR1 is SEHNR and CDR2 is FQNEAQ (reference sequence). CDR3 size: 17 residues. Trimming removed 1 base at V and 1 base at J, with 15 bases between.

This clonotype has just a few counts. V gene TRBV7-9 combines with J gene TRBJ1-1; 9 bases map to TRBD1. V was clipped by 5 bases and J by 1 base; unmatched bases: 5. The CDR3 extends over 15 amino acids. The V gene's germline CDR1 is SEHNR and CDR2 FQNEAQ (reference sequence). CDR3 region: CASSTGQGKNTEAFF. The CDR3 DNA is TGTGCCAGCAGCACTGGACAGGGGAAGAACACTGAAGCTTTCTTT.

The chain is built from TRBV20-1 and TRBJ2-3, with D perhaps TRBD1 or TRBD2 (6 bases each). There are 15 residues in the CDR3. Germline CDR1 DFQATT, CDR2 SNEGSKA (reference sequence). V was trimmed by 3 bases and J by 4 bases, leaving 17 bases between them. CDR3 DNA sequence: TGCAGTGCTAGTGCGGGTACGGGGGCCTCAGATACGCAGTATTTT. Translation gives CSASAGTGASDTQYF.

This clonotype showed up just a few times. This chain joins TRBV5-1 and TRBJ2-7; 11 positions agree with TRBD2. Germline V CDR1 and CDR2: SGHRS, YFSETQ. V lost 4 bases and J lost 4; bases outside the gene matches: 13. The CDR3 runs to 17 residues. The CDR3 DNA reads TGCGCCAGCAGCCCCCGTGTTAGCGGGGGGGCCGGATACGAGCAGTACTTC. This codes for CASSPRVSGGAGYEQYF.

The chain employs TRBV27 and TRBJ1-1; 8 bases line up with TRBD1. This CDR3 contains 15 residues. The germline V gene has CDR1 MNHEY and CDR2 SMNVEV (reference sequence). With 4 bases clipped from V and 4 bases from J, the junction kept 8 bases outside the gene matches. CDR3 sequence reads: CASSSTGAGFTEAFF. Written as DNA, the CDR3 is TGTGCCAGCAGTTCGACAGGGGCAGGGTTCACTGAAGCTTTCTTT.

The V and J genes are TRBV9 and TRBJ1-4; unclear D gene. The V gene's germline CDR1 is SGDLS and CDR2 YYNGEE. Deletions cut 2 bases from V and 6 bases from J, with 17 bases between. The CDR3 sequence is 16 residues long. In nucleotides, the CDR3 is TGTGCCAGCAGCGTGGGGTCCGGGCTGGGTTATGAAAAACTGTTTTTT. Amino acid sequence: CASSVGSGLGYEKLFF.

This chain's CDR3 is CASSLALGGDNEKLFF. The DNA for the CDR3 is TGTGCCAGCAGCTTAGCCCTGGGGGGAGATAATGAAAAACTGTTTTTT. The V call is TRBV7-9, the J call TRBJ1-4, with D perhaps matching TRBD1 (5 bases). Germline-derived CDR1 and CDR2 are SEHNR and FQNEAQ (reference sequence). The V and J ends lost 0 bases and 4 bases respectively, with 12 bases between them. The CDR3 has 16 amino acids. The full variable domain, with the rest looked up from reference TRBV7-9 and TRBJ1-4, is DTGVSQNPRHKITKRGQNVTFRCDPISEHNRLYWYRQTLGQGPEFLTYFQNEAQLEKSRLLSDRFSAERPKGSFSTLEIQRTEQGDSAMYLCASSLALGGDNEKLFFGSGTQLSVL.

This clonotype has more than one count but fewer than ten. The chain combines TRBV5-1 with TRBJ2-1, with 10 bases matching TRBD2. V lost 1 base to trimming and J lost 0 bases; unmatched junction nucleotides: 4. Germline CDR1 reads SGHRS; CDR2 reads YFSETQ. The CDR3 loop spans 17 amino acids. CDR3 nucleotide sequence: TGCGCCAGCAGCTTGCCGGCTAGCGGGAGCTCCTACAATGAGCAGTTCTTC. Translation gives CASSLPASGSSYNEQFF.

The V call is TRBV10-2, the J call TRBJ1-2, with D possibly TRBD1 on 5 matching bases. Germline V CDR1 and CDR2: WSHSY, SAAADI. The ends were cut back, 3 bases at V and 5 bases at J, with 13 bases in the middle. CDR3 length: 14 amino acids. CDR3 nucleotide sequence: TGCGCCAGCAGTGACTCCCTGGGGGGGTATGGCTACACCTTC. Its protein product is CASSDSLGGYGYTF.

V is TRBV28 and J is TRBJ1-5, with a possible D match to TRBD1 (5 bases). Germline V lookup: CDR1 MDHEN, CDR2 SYDVKM. CDR3 size: 14 residues. V lost 6 bases and J 3 bases, leaving 12 bases between the germline ends. Here the CDR3 DNA reads TGTGCCAGCAGGGGGGAACTTGACAATCAGCCCCAGCATTTT. Translation gives CASRGELDNQPQHF.

As regards this clonotype: A clone one base away is much larger, so this may be a read error. CDR3: CASSDSGANVVTF. CDR3 nucleotides: TGTGCCAGCAGTGACTCTGGGGCCAACGTCGTGACTTTC. The chain carries TRBV6-2 or TRBV6-3 and TRBJ2-6; tentative D call: TRBD1 (5 bases). CDR3 size: 13 residues. Germline V gene data show CDR1 as MNHEY and CDR2 as SVGEGT.

This chain uses TRBV12-3 or TRBV12-4 with TRBJ2-1, with no clear D. V was trimmed by 8 bases and J by 3 bases, leaving 11 bases between them. The CDR3 loop spans 13 amino acids. CDR3: CASGIGVYNEQFF. The CDR3, as DNA: TGTGCCAGCGGTATTGGGGTCTACAATGAGCAGTTCTTC.

A few counts support this clonotype. V and J are TRBV5-6 and TRBJ1-2; tentatively, D is TRBD1 (6 bases). With 7 bases removed from V and 4 bases from J, the gap between germline ends came to 11 bases. CDR1 SGHDT and CDR2 YYEEEE come from the germline V gene. This CDR3 is 12 amino acids long. CDR3 in amino acids: CASLGQIYGYTF. In nucleotides, the CDR3 is TGTGCCAGCCTTGGACAGATCTATGGCTACACCTTC.

This clonotype was seen only a few times. V is TRBV20-1 and J is TRBJ1-2, with a possible D match to TRBD1 (6 bases). CDR1 is DFQATT, CDR2 SNEGSKA, per germline (reference sequence). Deletions cut 0 bases from V and 6 bases from J, with 17 bases between. The CDR3 is 15 residues long. The CDR3, as DNA: TGCAGTGCTAGAGATCCGGGCAGGGGAAATGATGGCTACACCTTC. This encodes CSARDPGRGNDGYTF.

The rearrangement joins TRBV28 to TRBJ2-7, with D possibly TRBD2 on 5 matching bases. The J call is uncertain, as TRBJ2-5 better fits the DNA end. Germline CDR1 and CDR2: MDHEN and SYDVKM. The CDR3 extends over 16 amino acids. The DNA for the CDR3 is TGTGCCAGCAGTTTAGGGAATGAGGGCACTGGGGAGACCCAGTACTTC. Protein product: CASSLGNEGTGETQYF.

This sequence joins TRBV12-3 or TRBV12-4 and TRBJ1-6; D might be TRBD1 (6 bases). This CDR3 spans 14 amino acids. Between the trimmed V and J ends, which lost 3 bases and 10 bases, there was a span of 13 bases. The CDR3 bases are TGTGCCAGCAGTTTTCGGGACACACAGTCACCCCTCCACTTT. Translating it yields CASSFRDTQSPLHF.